The 8 T cell receptor beta chains given below trace back to one sample, sequenced in a study of T cell repertoires in cytomegalovirus infection. No antigen has been assigned to these receptors. Via MiXCR, TCRdb re-called the reads, giving one row per CDR3 protein. The repertoire includes hundreds of thousands of distinct CDR3 sequences, roughly 28% of them detected once, and around 19% sits in the top ten. Source: cultured PBMCs, taken from culture after CMV antigen stimulation. These receptors were taken from a human donor in good health (CMV status not recorded). Some clones in this sample may be carry-over from other donors' samples.

As concerns this clonotype: The CDR3 end shows no conserved phenylalanine or tryptophan, and so a read error is likely. The chain carries TRBV7-6 and TRBJ2-5; no clear D gene. In germline, CDR1 is SGHVS, CDR2 FNYEAQ. CDR3 length: 15 residues. V was cut by 4 bases and J by 5 bases, with 17 bases left in between. The DNA for the CDR3 is TGTGCCAGCAGCTCCCAAACGGTCCCGACGGAGACCCAGTACGTC. It is translated as CASSSQTVPTETQYV.

V is TRBV24-1 and J is TRBJ2-3; TRBD2 agrees at 10 bases. The CDR3 is 17 residues long. Trimming cost V 5 bases and J 2 bases; bases outside gene matches: 9. The germline gives CDR1 KGHDR, CDR2 SFDVKD. The CDR3 nucleotides are TGTGCCACCAGTGCTCGGGAACTAGCGGGAATCACAGATACGCAGTATTTT. Amino acid sequence: CATSARELAGITDTQYF.

The rearrangement uses TRBV7-6 and TRBJ1-1; D unclear. This CDR3 is 13 amino acids long. The germline CDR1 and CDR2 sequences are SGHVS and FNYEAQ. The germline V and J ends were trimmed by 5 bases and 7 bases, with 14 bases remaining between them. CDR3 protein: CASSPDALGEAFF. CDR3 coding DNA: TGTGCCAGCAGCCCCGACGCGTTGGGTGAAGCTTTCTTT.

This clonotype was seen at least ten times. This chain uses TRBV7-2 with TRBJ2-2, with unresolved D. There are 14 residues in the CDR3. Germline V gene sequence: CDR1 SGHTA, CDR2 FQGNSA. Trimming stripped 0 bases from V and 1 base from J, with 3 bases between. The CDR3 nucleotides are TGTGCCAGCAGCTTAGCACAGAACACCGGGGAGCTGTTTTTT. Protein sequence: CASSLAQNTGELFF.

The chain joins TRBV6-2 or TRBV6-3 to TRBJ2-4; D not resolved. Germline CDR1 reads MNHEY; CDR2 reads SVGEGT. The length of the CDR3 is 13 residues. The CDR3, as DNA: TGTGCTACCACTATCCCCGGCAGGAACATTCAGTACTTC. It is translated as CATTIPGRNIQYF.

This clonotype was seen only a few times. The chain employs TRBV2 and TRBJ1-2; TRBD1 might be the D (6 bases). The CDR3 contains 13 residues. Germline V gene data show CDR1 as SNHLY and CDR2 as FYNNEI. Between the trimmed V and J ends, which lost 9 bases and 4 bases, there was a span of 15 bases. CDR3 DNA sequence: TGTGCCAGAGAGGACAGCTTCATCTATGGCTACACCTTC. Protein: CAREDSFIYGYTF.

The chain uses TRBV11-2 and TRBJ2-1; maybe TRBD1 (5 bases). With 2 bases removed from V and 10 bases from J, the gap between germline ends came to 18 bases. The CDR3 consists of 15 residues. CDR1 is SGHAT and CDR2 is FQNNGV in the germline V gene. CDR3 protein: CASSLYKSSSGEQFF. The CDR3 bases are TGTGCCAGCAGCTTATACAAGTCGTCTTCAGGGGAGCAGTTCTTC. The whole variable domain, filled in from reference TRBV11-2 and TRBJ2-1, reads EAGVAQSPRYKIIEKRQSVAFWCNPISGHATLYWYQQILGQGPKLLIQFQNNGVVDDSQLPKDRFSAERLKGVDSTLKIQPAKLEDSAVYLCASSLYKSSSGEQFFGPGTRLTVL.

The genes are TRBV19 and TRBJ1-5; no definite D call. V was pared by 5 bases and J by 0 bases, with 11 bases between. The CDR3 contains 15 residues. CDR1 and CDR2 (germline): LNHDA, SQIVND (reference sequence). The CDR3 protein is CASSLTPYSNQPQHF. CDR3 bases: TGTGCCAGTAGTCTTACACCTTATAGCAATCAGCCCCAGCATTTT.